Here is one T cell receptor beta chain with its context. Other nucleotide sequences from this sample produce the same CDR3. The method was immunoSEQ multiplex PCR; TCRdb's version includes in-frame clones alone and lacks a portion of them. This table has more than 150,000 clones, 75% to 85% appearing once. Study members were between about 18 and 95 years old and lived in approximately 25 US regions. Cohort 3 recovered donors had two negative PCRs, clearance, or symptom resolution. The record originates from a study of blood T cell repertoires in COVID-19. For the study at large: Donors in the United States, Italy and Spain gave samples during acute or convalescent COVID-19.

Input material: PBMCs or T cells enriched from blood (not recorded which). The clonotype originates from a man between 35 and 55 years old who had recovered from COVID-19.

Here the CDR3 DNA reads TGCGCCAGCAGCTACAAAGAGACCCAGTACTTC. Encoded protein: CASSYKETQYF. This sequence joins TRBV5-1 and TRBJ2-5; D is unclear. This CDR3 contains 11 residues. CDR1 SGHRS and CDR2 YFSETQ come from the germline V gene. Trimming left V 3 bases short and J 3 bases short, with 3 bases between.